A single sample is the source of the 30 T cell receptor beta chains below, sequenced in a study of a mutant IDH1 vaccine in newly diagnosed glioma. Their antigens are not known. Sequencing used immunoSEQ multiplex PCR; TCRdb keeps in-frame clones, though not all of them. This sample carries 50,000 or so clones, 70% to 85% of them seen once, and the ten largest clones take 4.3%. Time point: week 47, end of study. Every vaccine dose comprised 300 ug of mutant IDH1 20-mer peptide plus topical imiquimod. The sequenced sample was PBMCs, obtained from a glioma patient whose treatment included an IDH1 peptide vaccine. The receptors stem from a woman aged 25 to 45 with glioma. Some clones in this sample may be carry-over from other donors' samples.

The chain has TRBV30 and TRBJ1-1, with D possibly TRBD1 on 6 matching bases. The CDR3 has 14 residues. Germline V gene sequence: CDR1 GTSNPN, CDR2 SVGIG (reference sequence). The V gene lost 0 bases and the J gene lost 6 bases, with 14 bases spanning the gap. This CDR3 is CAWSVGGAGAEAFF. The CDR3 DNA reads TGTGCCTGGAGTGTAGGGGGGGCAGGGGCTGAAGCTTTCTTT.

This chain joins TRBV9 and TRBJ2-7, with D possibly being TRBD2 (6 bases). The germline V gene has CDR1 SGDLS and CDR2 YYNGEE. The length of the CDR3 is 15 residues. V gave up 3 bases and J gave up 1 base, with 14 bases separating them. DNA for the CDR3: TGTGCCAGCAGCGCCGGGACTGGTCTTTCCTACGAGCAGTACTTC. It specifies CASSAGTGLSYEQYF.

This clone was seen a single time. The V gene is TRBV4-2, the J gene TRBJ2-7, with D tentatively TRBD1 or TRBD2 (5 bases each). Germline V gene lookup returns CDR1 LGHNA and CDR2 YNFKEQ. The CDR3 runs to 17 residues. V shed 3 bases and J shed 4 bases, with 22 bases lying between them. This CDR3 is CASSQGTDRGKGYEQYF. The CDR3 nucleotides are TGTGCCAGCAGCCAGGGAACAGACAGAGGGAAAGGGTACGAGCAGTACTTC.

V is TRBV19 and J is TRBJ1-1; weak D call: TRBD1 (6 bases). In germline, CDR1 is LNHDA, CDR2 SQIVND (reference sequence). Trimming removed 11 bases from V and 1 base from J, with 14 bases in between. The CDR3 is 13 residues long. The CDR3 DNA reads TGTGCCGTGGAGAGGGGGGCGAACACTGAAGCTTTCTTT. Translation: CAVERGANTEAFF.

The chain combines TRBV9 with TRBJ2-5, with 9 bases lining up with TRBD2. This CDR3 has 16 amino acids. V shed 3 bases, J shed 4 bases, and the junction held 10 bases outside the gene matches. Germline values: CDR1 SGDLS, CDR2 YYNGEE. CDR3 coding DNA: TGTGCCAGCAGCGAGAGCTGGATTAGCGGGAGAGAGACCCAGTACTTC. Protein: CASSESWISGRETQYF.

This chain links TRBV5-1 with TRBJ1-1; D gene ambiguous. The germline V and J ends were trimmed by 0 bases and 2 bases, with 5 bases remaining between them. The CDR3 extends over 13 amino acids. Germline CDR1 SGHRS, CDR2 YFSETQ. CDR3 loop: CASSLEQNTEAFF. The DNA for the CDR3 is TGCGCCAGCAGCTTGGAGCAAAACACTGAAGCTTTCTTT.

The V and J genes are TRBV9 and TRBJ1-1; no reliable D call. The germline gives CDR1 SGDLS, CDR2 YYNGEE. The CDR3 length is 12 residues. With 0 bases removed from V and 8 bases from J, the gap between germline ends came to 8 bases. The DNA of the CDR3 is TGTGCCAGCAGCGTAGCGGGCGGCGAAGCTTTCTTT. Protein sequence: CASSVAGGEAFF.

Concerning this clone itself: Compared with germline, one end of the junction differs, possibly owing to a read error. This chain uses TRBV27 with TRBJ1-1; D gene ambiguous. The length of the CDR3 is 17 residues. Germline CDR1 reads MNHEY; CDR2 reads SMNVEV (reference sequence). The CDR3 coding sequence is TGTGCCAGCAGTCTATCCTCTGGGGTGGTGTTTAGCACTGAAGCTTTCTTT. It translates to CASSLSSGVVFSTEAFF.

The V call is TRBV27, the J call TRBJ2-7, with 11 nucleotides matching TRBD1. The CDR3 totals 14 residues. Germline V gene lookup returns CDR1 MNHEY and CDR2 SMNVEV (reference sequence). Trimming took 5 bases from V and 3 from J; bases not matched to a gene: 3. The DNA of the CDR3 is TGTGCCAGCAGTCCCGGGACAGGGGGCTACGAGCAGTACTTC. This codes for CASSPGTGGYEQYF.

The chain uses TRBV11-1 and TRBJ1-1; 7 nucleotides match TRBD1. CDR1 is SGHAT, CDR2 FQDESV, per germline (reference sequence). J was trimmed by 4 bases and V by 3 bases; bases with no gene match: 2. The CDR3 loop spans 13 amino acids. The CDR3 loop reads CASSFDRVTEAFF. CDR3 DNA: TGTGCCAGCAGCTTTGACAGGGTCACTGAAGCTTTCTTT.

V gene TRBV4-1 combines with J gene TRBJ2-7; D is unresolved. Germline values: CDR1 MGHRA, CDR2 YSYEKL. This CDR3 is 13 amino acids long. Trimming removed 0 bases from V and 7 bases from J, with 10 bases in between. The CDR3 sequence is CASSQDQAREQYF. CDR3 nucleotides: TGCGCCAGCAGCCAAGATCAGGCCAGGGAGCAGTACTTC.

This clone has just a few counts. This rearrangement joins TRBV10-1 to TRBJ1-5; D gene uncertain. V was cut by 5 bases and J by 3 bases, with 5 bases left in between. The germline V gene has CDR1 WNHNN and CDR2 SYGVQD (reference sequence). This CDR3 is 12 amino acids long. The CDR3 reads CASSPSNQPQHF. DNA of the CDR3: TGCGCCAGCAGTCCCTCCAATCAGCCCCAGCATTTT.

The J gene is TRBJ2-2, the V gene TRBV6-1; D uncertain. The V end was cut by 7 bases, the J end by 8 bases, with 14 bases between. There are 13 residues in the CDR3. Germline V CDR1 and CDR2: MNHNS, SASEGT. The CDR3 sequence is CASTQPYQGELFF. The CDR3 DNA follows: TGTGCCAGCACCCAGCCCTACCAGGGGGAGCTGTTTTTT.

The CDR3 region is CSGLAEANEQFF. The CDR3 DNA follows: TGCAGCGGACTAGCGGAAGCGAATGAGCAGTTCTTC. This chain connects TRBV29-1 to TRBJ2-1; 9 nucleotides agree with TRBD2. V shed 7 bases, J shed 7 bases, and the junction held 5 bases outside the gene matches. Germline V gene lookup returns CDR1 SQVTM and CDR2 ANQGSEA. The length of the CDR3 is 12 residues.

The chain carries TRBV20-1 and TRBJ2-7, with 10 bases identical to TRBD2. CDR3 size: 11 residues. With 5 bases clipped from V and 5 bases from J, the junction kept 0 bases outside the gene matches. CDR1 is DFQATT and CDR2 is SNEGSKA in the germline V gene (reference sequence). The CDR3 bases are TGCAGTGCTGGGACTAGCGACGAGCAGTACTTC. This gives the protein CSAGTSDEQYF.

This clone appeared once. The chain joins TRBV28 to TRBJ1-1, with D perhaps matching TRBD1 (6 bases). V lost 6 bases, J lost 0 bases, and 11 bases lay in between. Germline CDR1 reads MDHEN; CDR2 reads SYDVKM. The CDR3 is 14 residues long. CDR3 nucleotide sequence: TGTGCCAGCAGCTTGGACAGTTTGAACACTGAAGCTTTCTTT. This sequence encodes CASSLDSLNTEAFF.

The chain links TRBV5-4 to TRBJ2-7, with D maybe TRBD1 (6 bases). This CDR3 has 14 amino acids. CDR1 and CDR2 (germline): SGHNT, YYREEE (reference sequence). The V and J ends lost 5 bases and 4 bases respectively, with 16 bases between them. The CDR3 DNA is TGTGCCAGCAGTGATACAGGGAATCGGTACGAGCAGTACTTC. This translates into CASSDTGNRYEQYF.

V usage is TRBV2 and J usage is TRBJ1-5; D not certain. The CDR3 runs to 14 residues. The germline gives CDR1 SNHLY, CDR2 FYNNEI. V lost 1 base to trimming and J lost 5 bases, with 9 bases between them. CDR3 DNA: TGTGCCAGCAGTGAAGGGGGTCGAGATCAGCCCCAGCATTTT. Translation: CASSEGGRDQPQHF.

A single count supports this clone. The CDR3 reads CASSISSSYNEQFF. The CDR3 DNA reads as TGTGCCAGCAGTATTTCGAGCTCCTACAATGAGCAGTTCTTC. This sequence joins TRBV6-5 and TRBJ2-1; D ambiguous. V lost 5 bases and J lost 0, with 8 bases in between. Germline V gene lookup returns CDR1 MNHEY and CDR2 SVGAGI. There are 14 residues in the CDR3.

This CDR3 reads CASSLEGSEPKNIQYF. The DNA for the CDR3 is TGTGCCAGCAGCTTAGAGGGGTCGGAGCCCAAAAACATTCAGTACTTC. V usage is TRBV7-9 and J usage is TRBJ2-4; possibly TRBD1 for D (5 bases). The CDR3 has 16 amino acids. The V gene lost 1 base and the J gene lost 2 bases, with 12 bases spanning the gap. Germline V CDR1 and CDR2: SEHNR, FQNEAQ (reference sequence).

The rearrangement uses TRBV4-1 and TRBJ1-1, with TRBD1 matching over 10 bases. The CDR3 consists of 15 residues. Germline loops: CDR1 MGHRA, CDR2 YSYEKL. V was pared by 4 bases and J by 4 bases, with 6 bases of the junction left unmatched. CDR3 DNA sequence: TGCGCCAGCAGCCCTTCGGACAGGGGGACCACTGAAGCTTTCTTT. Translating gives CASSPSDRGTTEAFF.

V and J are TRBV7-6 and TRBJ1-2; TRBD1 is a possible D gene (6 bases). V lost 4 bases and J lost 8, with 14 bases in between. Germline V gives CDR1 SGHVS, CDR2 FNYEAQ. This CDR3 comprises 13 residues. This chain's CDR3 is CASSSAGGQGYTF. The DNA of the CDR3 is TGTGCCAGCAGCTCCGCCGGGGGGCAAGGCTACACCTTC. Variable domain in full (rest from reference TRBV7-6 and TRBJ1-2): GAGVSQSPRYKVTKRGQDVALRCDPISGHVSLYWYRQALGQGPEFLTYFNYEAQQDKSGLPNDRFSAERPEGSISTLTIQRTEQRDSAMYRCASSSAGGQGYTFGSGTRLTVV.

This rearrangement joins TRBV5-1 to TRBJ2-7; no clear D gene. CDR3 length: 13 amino acids. Trimming shortened V by 4 bases and J by 2 bases, and 10 bases separated the two germline ends. Germline CDR1 is SGHRS and CDR2 is YFSETQ. Here the CDR3 reads CASSRDAPYEQYF. In DNA form, the CDR3 reads TGCGCCAGCAGCCGAGACGCACCCTACGAGCAGTACTTC.

For the CDR3, the DNA is TGTGCCAGCAGCTCCCTACGGACAGGACTTCGCACAGATACGCAGTATTTT. Translated, it gives CASSSLRTGLRTDTQYF. The genes are TRBV7-9 and TRBJ2-3; 7 bases map to TRBD1. CDR3 length: 17 amino acids. Trimming cost V 4 bases and J 1 base; bases outside gene matches: 11. The germline V gene has CDR1 SEHNR and CDR2 FQNEAQ (reference sequence).

This clone appeared a single time. The chain combines TRBV6-5 with TRBJ1-1; D remains ambiguous. This CDR3 spans 15 amino acids. CDR1 and CDR2 (germline): MNHEY, SVGAGI. The V and J ends lost 0 bases and 0 bases respectively, with 8 bases between them. This chain's CDR3 is CASSYSARMNTEAFF. In nucleotides, the CDR3 is TGTGCCAGCAGTTACTCGGCGAGGATGAACACTGAAGCTTTCTTT.

The rearrangement joins TRBV7-2 to TRBJ1-2, with D perhaps matching TRBD1 (5 bases). V lost 3 bases to trimming and J lost 3 bases, with 11 bases between them. The CDR3 has 14 residues. Germline CDR1 is SGHTA and CDR2 is FQGNSA. CDR3 nucleotide sequence: TGTGCCAGCAGCTTGGGGGGTGTTTACTATGGCTACACCTTC. This translates into CASSLGGVYYGYTF.

The chain has TRBV10-1 and TRBJ1-1; D is ambiguous. CDR3 length: 14 amino acids. V was clipped by 0 bases and J by 1 base, with 6 bases between them. Germline V lookup: CDR1 WNHNN, CDR2 SYGVQD (reference sequence). CDR3 coding DNA: TGCGCCAGCAGTGAGTCGACGCGGAACACTGAAGCTTTCTTT. Translated, it gives CASSESTRNTEAFF.

The J gene is TRBJ2-7, the V gene TRBV27, with 8 positions matching TRBD2. This CDR3 spans 13 amino acids. Trimming took 5 bases from V and 5 from J; bases not matched to a gene: 5. Germline V gene sequence: CDR1 MNHEY, CDR2 SMNVEV (reference sequence). CDR3 nucleotide sequence: TGTGCCAGCAGTGGTAGCGGGATCGACGAGCAGTACTTC. The encoded protein is CASSGSGIDEQYF.

The V and J genes are TRBV21-1 and TRBJ1-5; the table's D call, TRBD1, was not checked against the DNA. TRBV21-1 is a known pseudogene. The CDR3 runs 15 residues. The CDR3 DNA sequence: TGTGCCAGCAGCAAAGCGGGCAGGGTCCATCAGCCCCAGCATTTT. Residues: CASSKAGRVHQPQHF.

This sequence joins TRBV11-2 and TRBJ2-7; D call uncertain. Trimming removed 1 base at V and 2 bases at J, with 15 bases between. CDR3 length equals 16 residues. The V gene's germline CDR1 is SGHAT and CDR2 FQNNGV. In nucleotides, the CDR3 is TGTGCCAGCAGCTTAGGCTTTGGGCTAGAGGCCTACGAGCAGTACTTC. Encoded protein: CASSLGFGLEAYEQYF. Together with reference TRBV11-2 and TRBJ2-7, the CDR3 gives the full variable domain: EAGVAQSPRYKIIEKRQSVAFWCNPISGHATLYWYQQILGQGPKLLIQFQNNGVVDDSQLPKDRFSAERLKGVDSTLKIQPAKLEDSAVYLCASSLGFGLEAYEQYFGPGTRLTVT.